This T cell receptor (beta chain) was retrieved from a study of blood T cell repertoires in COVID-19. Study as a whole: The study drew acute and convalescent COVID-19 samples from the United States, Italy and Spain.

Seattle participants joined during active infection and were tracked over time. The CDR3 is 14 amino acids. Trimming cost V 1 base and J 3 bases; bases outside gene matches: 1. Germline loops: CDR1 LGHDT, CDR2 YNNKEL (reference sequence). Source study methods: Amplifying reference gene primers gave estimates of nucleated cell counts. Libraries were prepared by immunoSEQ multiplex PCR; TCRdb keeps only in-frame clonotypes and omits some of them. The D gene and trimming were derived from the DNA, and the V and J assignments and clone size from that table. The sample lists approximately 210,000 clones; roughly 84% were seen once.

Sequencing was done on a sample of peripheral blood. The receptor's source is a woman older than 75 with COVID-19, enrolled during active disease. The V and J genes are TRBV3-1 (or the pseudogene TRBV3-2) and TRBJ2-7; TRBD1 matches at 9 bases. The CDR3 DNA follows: TGTGCCAGCAGCCAAGGGGGACAGGGCTACGAGCAGTACTTC. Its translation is CASSQGGQGYEQYF.